This is a list of T cell receptor beta chains from one sample in a study of T cells in Graves' hyperthyroidism and ophthalmopathy. TCRdb re-called the multiplex PCR reads through MiXCR, storing one row per CDR3 protein. The sample includes about 480,000 distinct CDR3 sequences, roughly a quarter of them seen just once. Source material: blood. These receptors came from a woman in her thirties with Graves' ophthalmopathy. CDR3s include the opening cysteine and the closing phenylalanine or tryptophan. D genes are given only for firm matches. Size is omitted from some rows. Given values are once, few, many or a class for expanded clones.

abundance	d_gene	j_gene	v_gene	CDR3nt	CDR3aa
many	NA	TRBJ2-7	TRBV7-2	TGTGCCAGCAGCCCCGGGGACTTCTCCTACGAGCAGTACTTC	CASSPGDFSYEQYF
many	NA	TRBJ2-7	TRBV7-9	TGTGCCAGCAGCTTAGCCAACGGGTATAACGAGCAGTACTTC	CASSLANGYNEQYF
many	NA	TRBJ2-7	TRBV6-2/TRBV6-3	TGTGCCAGCAGTTACTCGAGTATAGAAGGGGGTCTCTACGAGCAGTACTTC	CASSYSSIEGGLYEQYF
many	TRBD1	TRBJ2-7	TRBV20-1	TGCAGTCAAGCCGGGACAGTCTACGAGCAGTACTTC	CSQAGTVYEQYF
once	NA	TRBJ2-5	TRBV28	TGTGCCAGCAGTTTCAATGGGGCGTACCAAGAGACCCAGTACTTC	CASSFNGAYQETQYF
NA	TRBD1	TRBJ1-2	TRBV19	TGTGCCAGTAGTTGGGGGACAGGGGCTGCCTATGGCTACACCTTC	CASSWGTGAAYGYTF
many	NA	TRBJ1-1	TRBV28	TGTGCCAGCAACAACCTACAGGGACGAACTGAAGCTTTCTTT	CASNNLQGRTEAFF
many	TRBD1	TRBJ1-2	TRBV29-1	TGCAGCGTACAGGGGGCACCTACCTATGGCTACACCTTC	CSVQGAPTYGYTF
few	NA	TRBJ1-1	TRBV15	TGTGCCACCAGCAGGGGCCGGGAGCCGAACACTGAAGCTTTCTTT	CATSRGREPNTEAFF
NA	NA	TRBJ1-2	TRBV13	TGTGCCAGCGAGAGGGGTTCTGGTGGCTACACCTTC	CASERGSGGYTF
many	NA	TRBJ1-1	TRBV29-1	TGCAGCGTTGAGGGGCCGGAGGTCCCTGAAGCTTTCTTT	CSVEGPEVPEAFF
few	NA	TRBJ1-5	TRBV5-1	TGCGCCAGCAGCTTGGGGGGAGCGGCGGGGCCCCAGCATTTT	CASSLGGAAGPQHF
many	TRBD1	TRBJ1-2	TRBV6-1	TGTGCCAGCAGTGGGGGACAGGCTGGAGGGTATGGCTACACCTTC	CASSGGQAGGYGYTF
NA	TRBD1	TRBJ1-5	TRBV28	TGTGCCAGCCATCGACAGGGGAATAGCAATCAGCCCCAGCATTTT	CASHRQGNSNQPQHF
few	NA	TRBJ2-5	TRBV27	TGTGCCAGCAGTTTGGACCGTAAGGGGGAGACCCAGTACTTC	CASSLDRKGETQYF
many	NA	TRBJ2-7	TRBV10-3	TGTGCCATCAGTGAGCGGGGCTGGGGAATAAACGAGCAGTACTTC	CAISERGWGINEQYF
many	NA	TRBJ2-7	TRBV4-3	TGCGCCAGCAGCCCCCGTTGGGAAGGGGAGCAGTACTTC	CASSPRWEGEQYF
many	NA	TRBJ1-5	TRBV12-3/TRBV12-4	TGTGCCAGCAGAACTGGGGGTGGCGGAGGGCAGCCCCAGCATTTT	CASRTGGGGGQPQHF
many	NA	TRBJ1-5	TRBV6-1	TGTGCCAGCAGTGAAGATGGACCTAGCAATCAGCCCCAGCATTTT	CASSEDGPSNQPQHF
many	NA	TRBJ1-5	TRBV20-1	TGCAGTGCTAGAGTTAGAACAGGGTGGGCAAATCAGCCCCAGCATTTT	CSARVRTGWANQPQHF
many	TRBD2	TRBJ2-7	TRBV5-1	TGCGCCAGCAGCTTGGCTAGCGGGGGAGCCTACGAGCAGTACTTC	CASSLASGGAYEQYF
many	TRBD1	TRBJ2-4	TRBV6-1	TGTGCCAGCAGTCAAAGCCGGGACAGGGGAAACCTGGGCAACATTCAGTACTTC	CASSQSRDRGNLGNIQYF
many	NA	TRBJ2-7	TRBV6-2/TRBV6-3	TGTGCCAGCAGTTACGTCCTTTTAGCCTACGAGCAGTACTTC	CASSYVLLAYEQYF
many	NA	TRBJ2-3	TRBV6-1	TGTGCCAGCAGCCACAGTACAGATACGCAGTATTTT	CASSHSTDTQYF
many	TRBD2	TRBJ2-7	TRBV20-1	TGCAGTGCTGTTAGCGGGGGCCCAAGCAGCGAGCAGTACTTC	CSAVSGGPSSEQYF
many	NA	TRBJ1-5	TRBV28	TGTGCCAGCAGTTTACACGGCTACAATCAGCCCCAGCATTTT	CASSLHGYNQPQHF
many	NA	TRBJ2-7	TRBV12-3/TRBV12-4	TGTGCCACCAGGAGGGGGGCCCCTCTCTACGAGCAGTACTTC	CATRRGAPLYEQYF
many	NA	TRBJ2-7	TRBV2	TGTGCCAGCAGTGAAGCTATGAGGTACGAGCAGTACTTC	CASSEAMRYEQYF
many	NA	TRBJ1-2	TRBV12-3/TRBV12-4	TGTGCCAGCAGCCCACAGGGAGGCTATGGCTACACCTTC	CASSPQGGYGYTF
many	NA	TRBJ1-5	TRBV24-1	TGTGCCACCAGTGACGCCCAAAGAACAGGTAAACCCCAGCATTTT	CATSDAQRTGKPQHF
NA	NA	TRBJ2-5	TRBV12-3/TRBV12-4	TGTGCCAGCAGTGCATCACCCGTAGAGACCCAGTACTTC	CASSASPVETQYF